This TCR beta chain originates from a study of T cell repertoires in cytomegalovirus infection. TCRdb re-derived calls from the reads in MiXCR, one entry per CDR3 protein. The repertoire holds some 700,000 distinct CDR3 sequences, with 35% as singletons. The CDR3 is 15 residues long. J gave up 2 bases and V 6 bases, and 9 bases lay outside the gene matches. The rearrangement uses TRBV12-3 or TRBV12-4 and TRBJ2-7, with 8 bases lining up with TRBD1. The receptor comes from a human donor in good health (CMV status not recorded). Some clones in this sample may be carry-over from other donors' samples. What was sequenced was PBMCs. The CDR3 nucleotides read TGTGCCAGCAGCCAGTGGGGGACAGGAACCTACGAGCAGTACTTC. Its protein is CASSQWGTGTYEQYF.